The T cell receptor beta chain under discussion was sequenced for a study of siplizumab effects on memory and regulatory T cells. Study findings and constraints: It was never confirmed that proliferating Tregs from siplizumab cultures were suppressive. Naive or memory phenotype was unassignable for roughly 75-97% of proliferating CD4+ or CD8+ clones.

The CDR3 length is 15 residues. From germline, CDR1 is MNHEY and CDR2 SVGAGI. V lost 4 bases to trimming and J lost 3 bases, with 15 bases between them. The repertoire was sequenced with immunoSEQ multiplex PCR; TCRdb's copy has only in-frame clones and lacks some. The sample carries roughly 56,000 clones, around 97% recorded once. Details on this clone: Its cognate antigen is unknown.

Sample: naive CD8+ T cells sorted from blood. This TCR derives from a human donor in good health. The V gene is TRBV6-5, the J gene TRBJ1-2; no definite D call. The CDR3 region is CASSSGFGSHYGYTF. In DNA form, the CDR3 reads TGTGCCAGCAGTTCTGGTTTTGGTTCCCACTATGGCTACACCTTC.